These T cell receptor beta chains were read from a single sample in a study of tumor and adjacent non-tumor tissue in lung cancer. TCRdb itself ran the multiplex PCR reads through MiXCR, one entry per CDR3 protein. The table includes 44,000 or so distinct CDR3 sequences, 60% to 70% detected once. Sequenced material: distant non-tumor lung tissue. The receptors derive from a woman aged 40 to 50 with non-small cell lung cancer. CDR3s leave out the opening cysteine and the closing phenylalanine or tryptophan. A D gene is named only where the DNA matches it firmly.

v_gene	j_gene	d_gene	CDR3aa
TRBV28	TRBJ2-7	TRBD1	ASRGQGTYEQY
TRBV2	TRBJ1-2	.	ASSESGNYGYT
TRBV4-2	TRBJ2-2	TRBD2	ASSQGTSGNTGELF
TRBV2	TRBJ2-2	TRBD1	ASSDGQGDTGELF
TRBV11-2	TRBJ2-3	.	VSSLVGITDTLY
TRBV12-3/TRBV12-4	TRBJ2-6	.	TSTPNAGAGANVLT
TRBV6-1	TRBJ1-1	.	ASSGFYAMGAF
TRBV11-2	TRBJ2-5	TRBD2	ASSLRIAGGKETQY
TRBV5-1	TRBJ2-2	.	VSSFTQNTGELL
TRBV11-2	TRBJ2-6	.	ASGWSDLSGVNVLT
TRBV29-1	TRBJ1-2	TRBD1	SVDGTGPGNYGCT
TRBV10-1	TRBJ2-1	.	ASSPTRGRASEQF
TRBV29-1	TRBJ2-2	TRBD1	SATDRGSVTGELF
TRBV28	TRBJ1-1	.	ASGLDYIEAF
TRBV11-3	TRBJ2-7	.	ASGLGIGPAYEQY
TRBV6-6	TRBJ2-1	.	ASMGAYNEQS
TRBV6-1	TRBJ1-5	.	ASSEGLGTRIISNQPQH
TRBV4-1	TRBJ1-1	.	ASSQRWNTVAF
TRBV5-1	TRBJ2-1	TRBD2	ASSLASGGYNEQF
TRBV7-9	TRBJ2-3	.	ASSTIRSGSTDTQY
TRBV29-1	TRBJ1-2	.	SGSDSYRYT
TRBV29-1	TRBJ2-3	.	SSQTPSSTDTQY
TRBV11-2	TRBJ2-5	TRBD2	ASSHEGTSGGAVY
TRBV2	TRBJ1-2	.	ASSEVGNGYT
TRBV5-1	TRBJ2-5	TRBD2	ASSFSGGATATQY
TRBV7-9	TRBJ2-3	.	ASSLERYRRTDTQY
TRBV30	TRBJ2-7	.	AWRERWPLEGQY
TRBV28	TRBJ2-7	TRBD1	ANSFLTGGVVSEQH
TRBV20-1	TRBJ2-1	TRBD2	SARGAGGGNYNEQF
TRBV10-3	TRBJ2-2	TRBD2	ATGTSGGHTGELF
TRBV20-1	TRBJ2-5	TRBD2	SARDLILLAGEETQY
TRBV11-2	TRBJ2-7	.	ASSLNWDREQY
TRBV11-1	TRBJ1-1	TRBD1	ASSTRLQGAGYRTEAF
TRBV13	TRBJ2-7	TRBD1	ASEDRGSYEQY
TRBV5-6	TRBJ1-4	.	ASSRRSTGGNEKLF
TRBV28	TRBJ2-7	.	ASEQTDYEQY
TRBV28	TRBJ1-2	.	ASRGTEGTFSGYT
TRBV5-1	TRBJ1-1	.	SSSLGPSNTEAF
TRBV4-2	TRBJ2-1	TRBD2	ASSQGTSGDINEQF
TRBV29-1	TRBJ2-1	TRBD2	SVGKGLEVCNEQF
TRBV7-8	TRBJ2-3	TRBD2	ASTLAGDTDTQY
TRBV29-1	TRBJ1-1	.	SVRIRGARGTEAL
TRBV7-9	TRBJ1-1	TRBD1	ASSSFTGGAGLRDTEAF
TRBV11-1	TRBJ2-6	.	PSSLGPVKVNVLI
TRBV11-2	TRBJ2-1	TRBD1	AVSQTGSDNEQF
TRBV20-1	TRBJ2-1	.	SASLRGNPTHEQF
TRBV11-3	TRBJ2-4	TRBD1	VSSWGQGQNIQY
TRBV21-1	TRBJ2-3	.	ASSKQEGSEQSDTQY